The next 16 T cell receptor beta chains were all read from a single sample in a study of a mutant IDH1 vaccine in newly diagnosed glioma. Antigens for these TCRs are unknown. Data came from immunoSEQ multiplex PCR; TCRdb stores just in-frame clones and leaves some out. Among tens of thousands of clones listed, about 82% were seen once. Time point indicated: week 23, last vaccination. All doses held 300 ug of mutant IDH1 20-mer peptide, with topical imiquimod. The sequencing used PBMCs, collected from a glioma patient whose treatment included an IDH1 peptide vaccine. The receptors here all came from a man aged 25-45 years with glioma. Some clones in this sample may be carry-over from other donors' samples.

The V and J genes are TRBV5-1 and TRBJ2-7; TRBD1 is a possible D gene (5 bases). Germline assignment: CDR1 SGHRS and CDR2 YFSETQ. V was shortened by 4 bases and J by 4 bases, with 9 bases between the two germline ends. This CDR3 is 12 amino acids long. The CDR3 DNA reads as TGCGCCAGCAGCCCGAACAGGTACGAGCAGTACTTC. Protein sequence: CASSPNRYEQYF.

The chain is built from TRBV4-2 and TRBJ2-6, with D unclear. The germline gives CDR1 LGHNA, CDR2 YNFKEQ. The V gene lost 4 bases and the J gene lost 0 bases, with 7 bases spanning the gap. This CDR3 comprises 15 residues. Here the CDR3 reads CASSPASSGANVLTF. The CDR3 bases are TGTGCCAGCAGCCCGGCCAGCTCTGGGGCCAACGTCCTGACTTTC.

This chain connects TRBV7-8 to TRBJ2-7, with unresolved D. The CDR3 has 16 amino acids. Germline V gene sequence: CDR1 SGHVS, CDR2 FQNEAQ. V lost 2 bases, J lost 0 bases, and 14 bases lay in between. The CDR3 nucleotides are TGTGCCAGCAGCTTAAGGAACAGCCCGAACTCCTACGAGCAGTACTTC. This sequence encodes CASSLRNSPNSYEQYF.

The rearrangement links TRBV7-8 to TRBJ2-7; D may be TRBD1 (6 bases). With 5 bases removed from V and 6 bases from J, the gap between germline ends came to 20 bases. CDR3 length equals 15 residues. Germline V CDR1 and CDR2: SGHVS, FQNEAQ. CDR3 sequence reads: CASSLLRGASSEQYF. The CDR3 DNA reads as TGTGCCAGCAGCCTGCTCAGGGGAGCAAGTAGCGAGCAGTACTTC.

The chain is built from TRBV6-5 and TRBJ2-1; D remains unclear. Germline CDR1 is MNHEY and CDR2 is SVGAGI. Between the trimmed V and J ends, which lost 6 bases and 9 bases, there was a span of 12 bases. This CDR3 has 12 amino acids. DNA for the CDR3: TGTGCCAGCAGAACGTGGCGGACTGAGCAGTTCTTC. Translating gives CASRTWRTEQFF.

The chain joins TRBV7-3 to TRBJ2-2, with a tentative D call TRBD2 (6 bases). The CDR3 contains 15 residues. Trimming removed 5 bases at V and 7 bases at J, with 17 bases between. In germline, CDR1 is SGHTA, CDR2 FQGTGA. Here the CDR3 reads CASSILPSEGGELFF. DNA of the CDR3: TGTGCCAGCAGCATACTTCCTAGCGAGGGCGGGGAGCTGTTTTTT.

The CDR3 nucleotides are TGTGCCATCAGTGAGGGCAGAAGGGGGTTTGCAGATACGCAGTATTTT. Translation: CAISEGRRGFADTQYF. The rearrangement joins TRBV10-3 to TRBJ2-3, with D possibly TRBD1 on 6 matching bases. The CDR3 length is 16 residues. Germline lookup yields CDR1 ENHRY and CDR2 SYGVKD. Trimming pared 2 bases from V and 4 bases from J, leaving 16 bases between.

The chain joins TRBV7-8 to TRBJ1-5; D not resolved. The V and J ends lost 0 bases and 0 bases respectively, with 9 bases between them. This CDR3 has 16 amino acids. Germline CDR1 is SGHVS and CDR2 is FQNEAQ. CDR3 sequence: CASSLATRISNQPQHF. DNA of the CDR3: TGTGCCAGCAGCTTAGCAACGCGGATTAGCAATCAGCCCCAGCATTTT.

J is TRBJ2-7 and V is TRBV4-2, with a possible D match to TRBD1 (5 bases). V was shortened by 0 bases and J by 3 bases, with 15 bases between the two germline ends. Germline V gives CDR1 LGHNA, CDR2 YNFKEQ. The CDR3 sequence is 16 residues long. The CDR3 DNA follows: TGTGCCAGCAGCCAAGAAATCGACAGCTCAATCTACGAGCAGTACTTC. This gives the protein CASSQEIDSSIYEQYF.

The gene calls are TRBV6-5 and TRBJ2-7; TRBD1 aligns across 10 bases. Germline V gene data show CDR1 as MNHEY and CDR2 as SVGAGI. Losses at the gene ends were 6 bases for V and 6 bases for J; bases not matched to a gene: 8. This CDR3 is 14 amino acids long. CDR3 amino acids: CASRGTGAGSEQYF. CDR3 coding DNA: TGTGCCAGCAGAGGGACAGGGGCGGGCTCCGAGCAGTACTTC.

The CDR3 DNA is TGTGCCAGCAGCATTTCAGGGGTTCTGGGAGCTTTCTTT. Its protein is CASSISGVLGAFF. The chain uses TRBV7-9 and TRBJ1-1; TRBD1 is a possible D gene (6 bases). The ends were cut back, 5 bases at V and 10 bases at J, with 17 bases in the middle. CDR3 length: 13 residues. Germline V lookup: CDR1 SEHNR, CDR2 FQNEAQ (reference sequence).

The chain couples TRBV5-6 to TRBJ2-5; D remains unclear. Trimming left V 1 base short and J 5 bases short, with 3 bases between. Germline loops: CDR1 SGHDT, CDR2 YYEEEE. CDR3 length equals 11 residues. The CDR3 DNA reads TGTGCCAGCAGCTTGAGGGAGACCCAGTACTTC. This gives the protein CASSLRETQYF.

This clone was observed once. This sequence joins TRBV7-2 and TRBJ1-5; D is undetermined. Germline CDR1 SGHTA, CDR2 FQGNSA. Trimming removed 1 base at V and 1 base at J, with 8 bases between. CDR3 length: 15 residues. The CDR3, as DNA: TGTGCCAGCAGCTTAGAGGGTCGGAGCAATCAGCCCCAGCATTTT. The encoded protein is CASSLEGRSNQPQHF.

The chain joins TRBV30 to TRBJ1-5, with a weak D call TRBD1 (6 bases). Germline values: CDR1 GTSNPN, CDR2 SVGIG (reference sequence). The CDR3 totals 13 residues. V gave up 1 base and J gave up 6 bases, with 10 bases separating them. The CDR3 DNA is TGTGCCTGGAGTGCCGGGGGCCGTCAGCCCCAGCATTTT. Its translation: CAWSAGGRQPQHF.

A single count supports this clone. The rearrangement links TRBV5-1 to TRBJ2-5; 9 nucleotides match TRBD1. The CDR3 is 15 residues long. The trim removed 4 bases at V and 4 bases at J, leaving 8 bases unmatched. Germline values: CDR1 SGHRS, CDR2 YFSETQ. In DNA form, the CDR3 reads TGCGCCAGCAGCCCCGGGACAGGGCGGGTAGAGACCCAGTACTTC. Its translation: CASSPGTGRVETQYF.

The rearrangement uses TRBV19 and TRBJ2-7; 8 positions match TRBD1. The length of the CDR3 is 16 residues. V lost 9 bases and J lost 5; bases outside the gene matches: 18. Germline V gene sequence: CDR1 LNHDA, CDR2 SQIVND (reference sequence). The CDR3 bases are TGTGCCAGACCCCAAACCCTCGGGCAGGGGGCCGACGAGCAGTACTTC. It specifies CARPQTLGQGADEQYF.